This T cell receptor beta chain was obtained from a study of control samples from healthy donors and cancer patients. The repertoire was sequenced with immunoSEQ multiplex PCR; TCRdb's copy has only in-frame clones and lacks some. This sample has more than 15,000 clones, with 88% found just once. The CDR3 spans 13 residues. CDR1 is SEHNR and CDR2 is FQNEAQ in the germline V gene (reference sequence). The germline V and J ends were trimmed by 5 bases and 0 bases, with 4 bases remaining between them. The sequence derives from a woman in her sixties or seventies with head and neck cancer. The sample comprised PBMCs. The chain recombines TRBV7-9 with TRBJ2-2; D call uncertain. This CDR3 is CASSPANTGELFF. CDR3 bases: TGTGCCAGCAGCCCGGCGAACACCGGGGAGCTGTTTTTT.